The 32 T cell receptor beta chains given below trace back to one sample, sequenced in a study of beta chain features in type 1 diabetes. Whole-study findings and limits: Type 1 diabetes patients had TCRB CDR3s that were shorter (moderately but significantly so) in all four CD4+ subsets.

Sequenced material consisted of expressed TCRB transcripts (all of the isolated RNA was reverse transcribed). Measured with immunoSEQ multiplex PCR; TCRdb has only the in-frame clones, and not every one. Of 130,000 to 150,000 clones in the sample, about 13% were seen once. The antigens for these receptors are not known. Input material: central memory CD4+ T cells from blood. The receptors shown here come from a man aged 18-30 years with type 1 diabetes.

This chain joins TRBV20-1 and TRBJ1-1, with D tentatively TRBD1 (5 bases). The CDR3 contains 11 residues. V lost 5 bases to trimming and J lost 4 bases, with 8 bases between them. CDR1 is DFQATT and CDR2 is SNEGSKA in the germline V gene (reference sequence). The CDR3 here is CSADGGTEAFF. The CDR3 bases are TGCAGTGCTGATGGGGGCACTGAAGCTTTCTTT.

This clone was counted only a few times. The chain uses TRBV30 and TRBJ1-3; no clear D gene. The CDR3 is 12 residues long. In germline, CDR1 is GTSNPN, CDR2 SVGIG (reference sequence). V was clipped by 4 bases and J by 0 bases, with 4 bases between them. In nucleotides, the CDR3 is TGTGCCTGGACTCTCTCTGGAAACACCATATATTTT. This gives the protein CAWTLSGNTIYF. The full variable domain, completed using reference TRBV30 and TRBJ1-3, is SQTIHQWPATLVQPVGSPLSLECTVEGTSNPNLYWYRQAAGRGLQLLFYSVGIGQISSEVPQNLSASRPQDRQFILSSKKLLLSDSGFYLCAWTLSGNTIYFGEGSWLTVV.

The V call is TRBV10-3, the J call TRBJ2-3, with a possible D match to TRBD1 (6 bases). V lost 7 bases and J lost 0, with 14 bases in between. This CDR3 is 15 amino acids long. Germline V gene lookup returns CDR1 ENHRY and CDR2 SYGVKD. The CDR3 DNA reads TGTGCCATCACCCTTACAGGGTCTAGCACAGATACGCAGTATTTT. As protein: CAITLTGSSTDTQYF.

The sample holds a few counts of this clone. This chain links TRBV28 with TRBJ1-1, with D tentatively TRBD1 (5 bases). The CDR3 consists of 15 residues. CDR1 is MDHEN, CDR2 SYDVKM, per germline. V was cut by 4 bases and J by 1 base, with 13 bases left in between. The CDR3, as DNA: TGTGCCAGCAGTTCGCAAGGGACGGAGAACACTGAAGCTTTCTTT. Its translation: CASSSQGTENTEAFF. The entire variable domain, with the rest obtained from reference TRBV28 and TRBJ1-1, is as follows: DVKVTQSSRYLVKRTGEKVFLECVQDMDHENMFWYRQDPGLGLRLIYFSYDVKMKEKGDIPEGYSVSREKKERFSLILESASTNQTSMYLCASSSQGTENTEAFFGQGTRLTVV.

CDR3 nucleotide sequence: TGTGCCAGCAGTTCTTGGACAGGGGGAAGTTCAGGAGTTAGCCACGAGCAGTACTTC. Residues: CASSSWTGGSSGVSHEQYF. V gene TRBV27 combines with J gene TRBJ2-7; 10 positions agree with TRBD1. Germline V gene lookup returns CDR1 MNHEY and CDR2 SMNVEV (reference sequence). CDR3 length equals 19 residues. Losses at the gene ends were 4 bases for V and 5 bases for J; bases not matched to a gene: 20.

A few counts support this clone. The chain links TRBV2 to TRBJ1-5; D gene unclear. The CDR3 totals 14 residues. Trimming pared 8 bases from V and 5 bases from J, leaving 16 bases between. Germline CDR1 reads SNHLY; CDR2 reads FYNNEI. CDR3 sequence reads: CASSTVGSYQPQHF. The CDR3 DNA reads as TGTGCCAGCTCAACAGTAGGGTCCTATCAGCCCCAGCATTTT.

The chain employs TRBV19 and TRBJ1-1; no clear D gene. CDR1 and CDR2 from the germline V gene are LNHDA and SQIVND (reference sequence). V lost 3 bases and J lost 1, with 9 bases in between. This CDR3 comprises 14 residues. The DNA for the CDR3 is TGTGCCAGTAGTATCAACCAGGAGAACACTGAAGCTTTCTTT. This codes for CASSINQENTEAFF.

This clone was seen only a few times. The chain carries TRBV29-1 and TRBJ1-3, with D unresolved. V lost 2 bases, J lost 4 bases, and 3 bases lay in between. CDR3 length: 11 residues. Germline values: CDR1 SQVTM, CDR2 ANQGSEA. The CDR3 here is CSVEQGNTIYF. As DNA, the CDR3 is TGCAGCGTTGAACAGGGAAACACCATATATTTT.

This clone was detected a few times. The V gene is TRBV27, the J gene TRBJ2-7; 12 bases agree with TRBD1. This CDR3 has 14 residues. The trim removed 6 bases at V and 6 bases at J, leaving 6 bases unmatched. Germline assignment: CDR1 MNHEY and CDR2 SMNVEV (reference sequence). Here the CDR3 DNA reads TGTGCCAGCAGCCGTGGGACAGGGGGCTTCGAGCAGTACTTC. Translated: CASSRGTGGFEQYF.

The chain couples TRBV5-1 to TRBJ2-7, with D possibly matching TRBD1 (7 bases). The CDR3 is made up of 14 amino acids. V lost 3 bases to trimming and J lost 2 bases, with 12 bases between them. Per the germline V gene, CDR1 is SGHRS and CDR2 is YFSETQ. The DNA for the CDR3 is TGCGCCAGCAGCTCCACAGGGGAGGCCTACGAGCAGTACTTC. Translating gives CASSSTGEAYEQYF.

The chain carries TRBV19 and TRBJ2-5, with TRBD1 as a possible D gene (6 bases). The V end lost 5 bases, the J end lost 5 bases, and 15 bases lay between the germline ends. Germline V lookup: CDR1 LNHDA, CDR2 SQIVND (reference sequence). This CDR3 comprises 14 residues. CDR3 protein: CASSPAGQGETQYF. CDR3 bases: TGTGCCAGTAGTCCGGCAGGGCAGGGGGAGACCCAGTACTTC.

This clone was detected only a few times. The gene calls are TRBV10-3 and TRBJ2-5, with TRBD1 as a possible D gene (6 bases). Trimming cost V 5 bases and J 3 bases, with 13 bases left between them. Germline lookup yields CDR1 ENHRY and CDR2 SYGVKD. This CDR3 has 14 amino acids. The CDR3 DNA sequence: TGTGCCATCAGTCGTAGGACAGACGAAGAGACCCAGTACTTC. Translation: CAISRRTDEETQYF.

The rearrangement uses TRBV19 and TRBJ2-3, with unresolved D. V lost 3 bases and J 3 bases, leaving 13 bases between the germline ends. Germline V lookup: CDR1 LNHDA, CDR2 SQIVND (reference sequence). The CDR3 has 15 residues. The DNA of the CDR3 is TGTGCCAGTAGTATCAAGATGATGGGTACAGATACGCAGTATTTT. It encodes CASSIKMMGTDTQYF.

This chain uses TRBV5-4 with TRBJ2-1, with 10 bases aligning to TRBD2. The CDR3 length is 15 residues. Germline CDR1 SGHNT, CDR2 YYREEE (reference sequence). Germline trimming cut 0 bases from V and 8 bases from J; bases unmatched to any gene: 5. The DNA of the CDR3 is TGTGCCAGCAGCTTGGTTCAGCGGGGGGGCGATGAGCAGTTCTTC. Protein sequence: CASSLVQRGGDEQFF.

This clone occurred many times. The chain links TRBV6-1 to TRBJ1-5; tentatively, D is TRBD1 (5 bases). V lost 5 bases to trimming and J lost 11 bases, with 13 bases between them. Germline V gene data show CDR1 as MNHNS and CDR2 as SASEGT. The CDR3 length is 12 residues. In nucleotides, the CDR3 is TGTGCCAGCAGTCCGACCGGGACTGCCCAGCATTTT. It is translated as CASSPTGTAQHF.

This chain links TRBV5-1 with TRBJ2-1; 7 nucleotides match TRBD1. Germline loops: CDR1 SGHRS, CDR2 YFSETQ. V was pared by 4 bases and J by 5 bases, with 9 bases of the junction left unmatched. The CDR3 runs 15 residues. CDR3 amino acids: CASSLTTGLDNEQFF. The CDR3 bases are TGCGCCAGCAGCCTCACGACAGGGTTGGACAATGAGCAGTTCTTC. The variable domain in full, completed from reference TRBV5-1 and TRBJ2-1, reads KAGVTQTPRYLIKTRGQQVTLSCSPISGHRSVSWYQQTPGQGLQFLFEYFSETQRNKGNFPGRFSGRQFSNSRSEMNVSTLELGDSALYLCASSLTTGLDNEQFFGPGTRLTVL.

This clone was found a few times. The rearrangement uses TRBV2 and TRBJ2-7; D gene ambiguous. CDR1 SNHLY and CDR2 FYNNEI come from the germline V gene. Trimming removed 6 bases at V and 3 bases at J, with 9 bases between. The CDR3 is 12 residues long. CDR3 nucleotides: TGTGCCAGCAGAGAGGAAATCTACGAGCAGTACTTC. Its translation: CASREEIYEQYF. Variable domain in full (rest from reference TRBV2 and TRBJ2-7): EPEVTQTPSHQVTQMGQEVILRCVPISNHLYFYWYRQILGQKVEFLVSFYNNEISEKSEIFDDQFSVERPDGSNFTLKIRSTKLEDSAMYFCASREEIYEQYFGPGTRLTVT.

The CDR3 DNA reads TGTGCCAGCAGCTCTGGCCAGAGAACGAACACCGGGGAGCTGTTTTTT. Residues: CASSSGQRTNTGELFF. V usage is TRBV5-8 and J usage is TRBJ2-2; D is undetermined. Germline CDR1 reads SGHTS; CDR2 reads YDEGEE. The CDR3 runs 16 residues. V was trimmed by 3 bases and J by 0 bases, leaving 12 bases between them.

This clone has more than one count but fewer than ten. The chain uses TRBV15 and TRBJ2-6; 7 bases agree with TRBD1. Losses at the gene ends were 2 bases for V and 4 bases for J; bases not matched to a gene: 5. CDR3 length equals 16 residues. CDR1 and CDR2 from the germline V gene are LNHNV and YYDKDF (reference sequence). The CDR3 loop reads CATSRLGQRGANVLTF. CDR3 DNA: TGTGCCACCAGCAGATTGGGACAGCGGGGGGCCAACGTCCTGACTTTC.

The chain employs TRBV18 and TRBJ2-5, with D hard to call. V lost 3 bases and J 2 bases, leaving 4 bases between the germline ends. Germline V gives CDR1 KGHSH, CDR2 LQKENI. This CDR3 is built from 12 residues. The CDR3 DNA reads as TGTGCCAGCTCACCGGAACAAGAGACCCAGTACTTC. Residues: CASSPEQETQYF.

This clone was seen repeatedly, ten times or more. CDR3 nucleotides: TGTGCCAGCAGCTTAGATAGAGAGACCCAGTACTTC. Residues: CASSLDRETQYF. This chain joins TRBV7-2 and TRBJ2-5; D unresolved. The V gene lost 1 base and the J gene lost 4 bases, with 4 bases spanning the gap. The CDR3 totals 12 residues. Per the germline V gene, CDR1 is SGHTA and CDR2 is FQGNSA.

The rearrangement links TRBV28 to TRBJ2-1; TRBD2 might be the D (7 bases). The germline CDR1 and CDR2 sequences are MDHEN and SYDVKM. The germline V and J ends were trimmed by 8 bases and 0 bases, with 20 bases remaining between them. The CDR3 contains 17 residues. The CDR3 is CASPPSGGQSSYNEQFF. The CDR3 DNA is TGTGCCAGCCCACCTTCGGGGGGCCAGAGCTCCTACAATGAGCAGTTCTTC.

The chain joins TRBV5-1 to TRBJ1-2; no clear D. The CDR3 is made up of 13 amino acids. Germline CDR1 is SGHRS and CDR2 is YFSETQ. The germline V and J ends were trimmed by 0 bases and 10 bases, with 13 bases remaining between them. CDR3 bases: TGCGCCAGCAGCTTGGCAGGCCGATCAACCTACACCTTC. As protein: CASSLAGRSTYTF. The full variable domain, rest sourced from reference TRBV5-1 and TRBJ1-2, is KAGVTQTPRYLIKTRGQQVTLSCSPISGHRSVSWYQQTPGQGLQFLFEYFSETQRNKGNFPGRFSGRQFSNSRSEMNVSTLELGDSALYLCASSLAGRSTYTFGSGTRLTVV.

The J gene is TRBJ1-3, the V gene TRBV30; 7 nucleotides line up with TRBD1. CDR3 length: 13 amino acids. J was trimmed by 6 bases and V by 6 bases; bases with no gene match: 8. Germline assignment: CDR1 GTSNPN and CDR2 SVGIG (reference sequence). The CDR3 sequence: CACSGTDQNTIYF. For the CDR3, the DNA is TGTGCCTGCTCCGGGACAGACCAAAACACCATATATTTT.

J is TRBJ1-2 and V is TRBV28; D is unclear. This CDR3 is 14 amino acids long. V gave up 5 bases and J gave up 4 bases, with 14 bases separating them. Looked up from germline, CDR1 is MDHEN and CDR2 is SYDVKM. Here the CDR3 DNA reads TGTGCCAGCAGTCTACCCGGAGAAACCTATGGCTACACCTTC. This encodes CASSLPGETYGYTF.

The V call is TRBV18, the J call TRBJ1-1; D remains ambiguous. The V gene's germline CDR1 is KGHSH and CDR2 LQKENI. V lost 3 bases to trimming and J lost 5 bases, with 10 bases between them. CDR3 length: 13 amino acids. Written as DNA, the CDR3 is TGTGCCAGCTCACCCCGCTACCCGACTGAAGCTTTCTTT. Protein: CASSPRYPTEAFF.

The V gene is TRBV7-6, the J gene TRBJ2-1; 8 bases are a match to TRBD2. Trimming at V came to 7 bases and at J to 2 bases, leaving 7 bases not matched to a gene. Germline CDR1 reads SGHVS; CDR2 reads FNYEAQ. The CDR3 length is 15 residues. CDR3 residues: CASTPGGGTYNEQFF. The CDR3 bases are TGTGCCAGCACGCCCGGGGGGGGAACCTACAATGAGCAGTTCTTC.

This clone was observed at least ten times. This chain links TRBV10-3 with TRBJ2-3; tentative D call: TRBD1 (5 bases). Germline V gene sequence: CDR1 ENHRY, CDR2 SYGVKD. Between the trimmed V and J ends, which lost 10 bases and 1 base, there was a span of 15 bases. The CDR3 spans 14 residues. DNA of the CDR3: TGTGCCACCGCAAGGGGCGAAGGCACAGATACGCAGTATTTT. Translation gives CATARGEGTDTQYF.

This clone has only a few counts. V gene TRBV15 combines with J gene TRBJ1-2; 7 nucleotides match TRBD1. The V gene's germline CDR1 is LNHNV and CDR2 YYDKDF (reference sequence). Losses at the gene ends were 1 base for V and 5 bases for J; bases not matched to a gene: 10. The CDR3 is 16 amino acids. CDR3 coding DNA: TGTGCCACCAGCAGAGTGGGGGAGACAGGGACATATGGCTACACCTTC. It codes for CATSRVGETGTYGYTF.

This clone has ten or more counts. The V call is TRBV18, the J call TRBJ2-1; D ambiguous. The germline gives CDR1 KGHSH, CDR2 LQKENI. The CDR3 runs to 13 residues. V was clipped by 1 base and J by 3 bases, with 4 bases between them. CDR3 sequence: CASSPLIYNEQFF. The CDR3 DNA is TGTGCCAGCTCACCACTTATCTACAATGAGCAGTTCTTC.

This clone was counted a few times. Written as DNA, the CDR3 is TGCGCCAGCAGCTTGGAAGGCGGGGTGAGCTCCTACGAGCAGTACTTC. It yields the protein CASSLEGGVSSYEQYF. J is TRBJ2-7 and V is TRBV5-1; TRBD2 might be the D (6 bases). Germline assignment: CDR1 SGHRS and CDR2 YFSETQ. V was clipped by 0 bases and J by 0 bases, with 13 bases between them. This CDR3 has 16 amino acids.

A note on this clone: The same CDR3 arises from other DNA sequences in this sample as well. J is TRBJ2-7 and V is TRBV5-1; TRBD1 is a possible D gene (6 bases). There are 12 residues in the CDR3. Germline V gene sequence: CDR1 SGHRS, CDR2 YFSETQ. V dropped 4 bases and J dropped 3 bases, with 8 bases sitting between them. This CDR3 reads CASSPDSYEQYF. The DNA of the CDR3 is TGCGCCAGCAGCCCGGACAGCTACGAGCAGTACTTC.